The 26 T cell receptor beta chains below all came from one sample that was sequenced in a study of T cells in localized non-small cell lung cancer. Clones were read by immunoSEQ multiplex PCR, and TCRdb kept only the in-frame ones, dropping some. The sample gives about 59,000 clones, about 89% of which show up once; about 20% is in the top ten. The sequences come from peripheral blood, collected before any cancer treatment. The receptors shown here come from a man aged 40 to 75 with stage I lung adenocarcinoma.

V and J are TRBV7-6 and TRBJ1-5, with no clear D. Germline-derived CDR1 and CDR2 are SGHVS and FNYEAQ. The CDR3 contains 15 residues. The V end was cut by 1 base, the J end by 1 base, with 8 bases between. CDR3 loop: CASSLDPESNQPQHF. For the CDR3, the DNA is TGTGCCAGCAGCTTAGACCCGGAAAGCAATCAGCCCCAGCATTTT.

V gene TRBV28 combines with J gene TRBJ1-2; the D gene is possibly TRBD1 (6 bases). Germline V gene data show CDR1 as MDHEN and CDR2 as SYDVKM. This CDR3 comprises 13 residues. The V end was cut by 6 bases, the J end by 8 bases, with 16 bases between. CDR3 nucleotides: TGTGCCAGCAGCAGACAGGTTTTAGGGGGCTACACCTTC. Its protein is CASSRQVLGGYTF.

This sequence joins TRBV7-9 and TRBJ2-1; a weak D match, TRBD2 (6 bases). Germline CDR1 reads SEHNR; CDR2 reads FQNEAQ (reference sequence). CDR3 length equals 16 residues. Trimming shortened V by 3 bases and J by 3 bases, and 15 bases separated the two germline ends. CDR3 bases: TGTGCCAGCAGCTTGGAGCTCGGGAGAGACTACAATGAGCAGTTCTTC. This encodes CASSLELGRDYNEQFF.

The chain couples TRBV10-3 to TRBJ2-7, with 8 bases matching TRBD2. The CDR3 totals 16 residues. Trimming removed 3 bases from V and 2 bases from J; junction bases left unmatched: 9. Germline V gene sequence: CDR1 ENHRY, CDR2 SYGVKD. The CDR3 reads CAISDTDLREAYEQYF. CDR3 DNA: TGTGCCATCAGTGACACCGACTTGCGGGAGGCCTACGAGCAGTACTTC.

The rearrangement links TRBV2 to TRBJ2-1, with a weak D call TRBD1 (6 bases). The CDR3 has 18 amino acids. V gave up 1 base and J gave up 7 bases, with 23 bases separating them. CDR1 is SNHLY and CDR2 is FYNNEI in the germline V gene. The CDR3 reads CASSEVGDGTSLRNEQFF. The CDR3 coding sequence is TGTGCCAGCAGTGAAGTGGGAGACGGGACAAGCCTAAGGAATGAGCAGTTCTTC.

J is TRBJ1-4 and V is TRBV5-1; D is uncertain. Germline loops: CDR1 SGHRS, CDR2 YFSETQ. The CDR3 spans 16 residues. Trimming cost V 4 bases and J 7 bases, with 20 bases left between them. The CDR3 nucleotides are TGCGCCAGCAGCCAAAACACCGACCCAGGCGGTGAAAAACTGTTTTTT. Its protein is CASSQNTDPGGEKLFF.

This rearrangement joins TRBV4-1 to TRBJ2-7, with 8 bases identical to TRBD1. Germline CDR1 MGHRA, CDR2 YSYEKL. J gave up 4 bases and V 4 bases, and 12 bases lay outside the gene matches. CDR3 length: 16 residues. The CDR3 sequence: CASSRKWTGPGYEQYF. DNA for the CDR3: TGCGCCAGCAGCCGTAAATGGACAGGGCCCGGTTACGAGCAGTACTTC.

This rearrangement joins TRBV7-9 to TRBJ1-1; no clear D gene. V was clipped by 1 base and J by 4 bases, with 7 bases between them. CDR1 and CDR2 from the germline V gene are SEHNR and FQNEAQ (reference sequence). The CDR3 is 13 residues long. Here the CDR3 reads CASSLVEFTEAFF. In DNA form, the CDR3 reads TGTGCCAGCAGCTTAGTGGAATTCACTGAAGCTTTCTTT.

This rearrangement joins TRBV2 to TRBJ1-5; D remains unclear. The CDR3 has 15 residues. V lost 2 bases to trimming and J lost 2 bases, with 10 bases between them. Germline assignment: CDR1 SNHLY and CDR2 FYNNEI. The CDR3 DNA reads as TGTGCCAGCAGTGAAAACAGTTCAGGCAATCAGCCCCAGCATTTT. Translating it yields CASSENSSGNQPQHF.

This CDR3 reads CASSTRPPGEETQYF. CDR3 nucleotide sequence: TGTGCCAGCTCAACTCGGCCCCCAGGAGAAGAGACCCAGTACTTC. The rearrangement links TRBV18 to TRBJ2-5; D is unclear. This CDR3 region has 15 residues. Trimming removed 5 bases from V and 3 bases from J, with 16 bases in between. CDR1 and CDR2 (germline): KGHSH, LQKENI.

The chain has TRBV7-2 and TRBJ2-1; TRBD1 might be the D (6 bases). The CDR3 is made up of 14 amino acids. Germline loops: CDR1 SGHTA, CDR2 FQGNSA. V lost 3 bases, J lost 8 bases, and 14 bases lay in between. CDR3 in amino acids: CASSFRGRSDEQFF. The CDR3 region has the DNA TGTGCCAGCAGCTTCAGGGGCAGGAGTGATGAGCAGTTCTTC.

The V and J genes are TRBV16 and TRBJ2-5; no firm D call. Deletions cut 5 bases from V and 4 bases from J, with 5 bases between. The germline V gene has CDR1 KGHSY and CDR2 FQNENV. This CDR3 region has 11 residues. The CDR3 nucleotides are TGTGCCAGCAGCACTCTAGAGACCCAGTACTTC. The encoded protein is CASSTLETQYF.

The V gene is TRBV5-1, the J gene TRBJ2-1; D not resolved. V was cut by 2 bases and J by 5 bases, with 2 bases left in between. The CDR3 totals 11 residues. Germline loops: CDR1 SGHRS, CDR2 YFSETQ. CDR3 sequence (DNA): TGCGCCAGCAGCTTCCACAATGAGCAGTTCTTC. This gives the protein CASSFHNEQFF.

This clone was seen only once. This chain links TRBV7-9 with TRBJ2-3; 7 nucleotides match TRBD2. This CDR3 region has 16 residues. Trimming cost V 1 base and J 3 bases; bases outside gene matches: 7. Per the germline V gene, CDR1 is SEHNR and CDR2 is FQNEAQ (reference sequence). The CDR3 loop is CASSLGGGRRTDTQYF. In nucleotides, the CDR3 is TGTGCCAGCAGCTTAGGTGGCGGGAGAAGGACAGATACGCAGTATTTT.

This chain joins TRBV2 and TRBJ2-7; D not resolved. CDR1 and CDR2 (germline): SNHLY, FYNNEI. V was clipped by 9 bases and J by 1 base, with 10 bases between them. This CDR3 comprises 12 residues. The DNA for the CDR3 is TGTGCCAGTACCAGAAGTTCCTACGAGCAGTACTTC. Its protein product is CASTRSSYEQYF.

The rearrangement joins TRBV7-3 to TRBJ2-7; D is perhaps TRBD2 (6 bases). The CDR3 loop spans 15 amino acids. The germline V gene has CDR1 SGHTA and CDR2 FQGTGA. Trimming cost V 1 base and J 1 base, with 11 bases left between them. CDR3 bases: TGTGCCAGCAGCTTAAATCCGGGAGATTCCTACGAGCAGTACTTC. Amino acids: CASSLNPGDSYEQYF. The whole variable domain, filled in from reference TRBV7-3 and TRBJ2-7, reads GAGVSQTPSNKVTEKGKYVELRCDPISGHTALYWYRQSLGQGPEFLIYFQGTGAADDSGLPNDRFFAVRPEGSVSTLKIQRTERGDSAVYLCASSLNPGDSYEQYFGPGTRLTVT.

This chain links TRBV7-9 with TRBJ2-6; 7 bases fit TRBD1. V was clipped by 3 bases and J by 2 bases; unmatched bases: 4. From germline, CDR1 is SEHNR and CDR2 FQNEAQ (reference sequence). The CDR3 runs 16 residues. The CDR3 bases are TGTGCCAGCAGCTTGGACAGGTTGGCTGGGGCCAACGTCCTGACTTTC. This encodes CASSLDRLAGANVLTF.

The chain has TRBV19 and TRBJ2-5, with 8 bases that match TRBD1. This CDR3 contains 15 residues. J was trimmed by 2 bases and V by 7 bases; bases with no gene match: 9. Germline V gives CDR1 LNHDA, CDR2 SQIVND (reference sequence). CDR3 amino acids: CASTLNRGRQETQYF. CDR3 in DNA: TGTGCCAGTACCCTAAACAGGGGGAGGCAAGAGACCCAGTACTTC.

V and J are TRBV7-2 and TRBJ2-3; D gene ambiguous. V lost 5 bases, J lost 3 bases, and 6 bases lay in between. This CDR3 contains 12 residues. Germline assignment: CDR1 SGHTA and CDR2 FQGNSA. CDR3 coding DNA: TGTGCCAGCAGCCGCGCAACAGATACGCAGTATTTT. It codes for CASSRATDTQYF. The whole variable domain, remainder taken from reference TRBV7-2 and TRBJ2-3, is GAGVSQSPSNKVTEKGKDVELRCDPISGHTALYWYRQSLGQGLEFLIYFQGNSAPDKSGLPSDRFSAERTGGSVSTLTIQRTQQEDSAVYLCASSRATDTQYFGPGTRLTVL.

The chain is built from TRBV12-5 and TRBJ2-1, with TRBD2 identical over 10 bases. CDR3 size: 14 residues. The germline gives CDR1 LGHNT, CDR2 FRNRAP. V shed 7 bases, J shed 8 bases, and the junction held 8 bases outside the gene matches. The CDR3 protein is CASVSAGGVHEQFF. The CDR3 region has the DNA TGTGCTAGTGTTTCAGCGGGAGGGGTCCATGAGCAGTTCTTC.

This clone has a single count. The V and J genes are TRBV5-1 and TRBJ1-2; no firm D call. Germline-derived CDR1 and CDR2 are SGHRS and YFSETQ. The V end lost 0 bases, the J end lost 1 base, and 10 bases lay between the germline ends. CDR3 size: 15 residues. The CDR3 sequence: CASSLEGKHNYGYTF. Written as DNA, the CDR3 is TGCGCCAGCAGCTTGGAGGGAAAGCATAACTATGGCTACACCTTC.

This chain connects TRBV7-9 to TRBJ2-1; weak D call: TRBD1 (6 bases). V was trimmed by 5 bases and J by 10 bases, leaving 12 bases between them. Germline V gene sequence: CDR1 SEHNR, CDR2 FQNEAQ (reference sequence). The CDR3 loop spans 12 amino acids. The CDR3 coding sequence is TGTGCCAGCAGCCTACAGGGCGAGGAGCAGTTCTTC. Amino acid sequence: CASSLQGEEQFF.

V gene TRBV5-6 combines with J gene TRBJ2-3; D is unresolved. Germline-derived CDR1 and CDR2 are SGHDT and YYEEEE. The CDR3 has 12 residues. Trimming took 4 bases from V and 3 from J, leaving 6 bases between them. The CDR3 DNA follows: TGTGCCAGCAGCACGCTTACAGATACGCAGTATTTT. Protein sequence: CASSTLTDTQYF.

The genes are TRBV29-1 and TRBJ2-1; D ambiguous. CDR1 is SQVTM and CDR2 is ANQGSEA in the germline V gene. The CDR3 extends over 11 amino acids. With 7 bases removed from V and 7 bases from J, the gap between germline ends came to 11 bases. The CDR3 coding sequence is TGCAGCGGTCGGTCGTTTAATGAGCAGTTCTTC. The encoded protein is CSGRSFNEQFF.

V gene TRBV6-6 combines with J gene TRBJ1-2; D is uncertain. Germline values: CDR1 MNHNY, CDR2 SVGAGI (reference sequence). CDR3 length equals 15 residues. V lost 5 bases and J lost 2, with 15 bases in between. CDR3 coding DNA: TGTGCCAGCAGTCCTAGGTCTGTGCTCAACTATGGCTACACCTTC. It specifies CASSPRSVLNYGYTF.

This clone was seen only once. This chain uses TRBV19 with TRBJ1-1, with D hard to call. Per the germline V gene, CDR1 is LNHDA and CDR2 is SQIVND (reference sequence). The CDR3 has 14 amino acids. The germline V and J ends were trimmed by 3 bases and 5 bases, with 13 bases remaining between them. The CDR3 DNA is TGTGCCAGTAGTATGAGGAGGGAGACGACTGAAGCTTTCTTT. It is translated as CASSMRRETTEAFF.